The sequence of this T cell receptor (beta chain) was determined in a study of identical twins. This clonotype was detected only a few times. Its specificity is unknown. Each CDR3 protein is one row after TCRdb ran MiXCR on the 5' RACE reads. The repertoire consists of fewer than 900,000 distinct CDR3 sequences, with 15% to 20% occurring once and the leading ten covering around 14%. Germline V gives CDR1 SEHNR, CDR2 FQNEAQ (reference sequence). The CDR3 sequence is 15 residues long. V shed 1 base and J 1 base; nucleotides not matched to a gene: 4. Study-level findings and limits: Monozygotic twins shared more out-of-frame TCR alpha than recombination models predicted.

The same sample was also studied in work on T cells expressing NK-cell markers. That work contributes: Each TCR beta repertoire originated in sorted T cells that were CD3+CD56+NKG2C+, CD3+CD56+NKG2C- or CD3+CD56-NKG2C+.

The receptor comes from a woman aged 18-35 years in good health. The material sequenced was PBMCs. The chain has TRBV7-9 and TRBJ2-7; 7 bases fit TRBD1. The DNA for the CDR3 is TGTGCCAGCAGCTTAGGGAACAGGGGATCCTACGAGCAGTACTTC. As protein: CASSLGNRGSYEQYF.